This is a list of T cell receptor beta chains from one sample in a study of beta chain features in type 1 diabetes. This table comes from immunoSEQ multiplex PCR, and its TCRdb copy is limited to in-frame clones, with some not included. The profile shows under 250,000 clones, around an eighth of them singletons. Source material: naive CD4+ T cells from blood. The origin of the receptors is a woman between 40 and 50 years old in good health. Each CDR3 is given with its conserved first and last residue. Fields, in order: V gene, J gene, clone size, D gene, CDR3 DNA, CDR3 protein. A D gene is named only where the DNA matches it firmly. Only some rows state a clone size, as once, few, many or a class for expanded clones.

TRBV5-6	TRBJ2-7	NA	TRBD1	TGTGCCAGCAGCTTGGCACAGGGGACGTACGAGCAGTACTTC	CASSLAQGTYEQYF
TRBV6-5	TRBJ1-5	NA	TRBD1	TGTGCCAGCAGAAGACAGGGGGCAGGGCCCCAGCATTTT	CASRRQGAGPQHF
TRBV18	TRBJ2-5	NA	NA	TGTGCCAGCTCATCTCCCGGGTTCGAGACCCAGTACTTC	CASSSPGFETQYF
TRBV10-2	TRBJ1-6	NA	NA	TGCGCCAGCAGTGAGAGGGGATCGGATTCACCCCTCCACTTT	CASSERGSDSPLHF
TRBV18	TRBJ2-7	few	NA	TGTGCCAGCTCACCAGAGAAAGGGAGGTACGAGCAGTACTTC	CASSPEKGRYEQYF
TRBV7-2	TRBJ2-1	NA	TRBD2	TGTGCCAGCAGCTTACCCTCTAGCGGGCAGAGCTCCTACAATGAGCAGTTCTTC	CASSLPSSGQSSYNEQFF
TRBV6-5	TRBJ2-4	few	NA	TGTGCCAGCAGAGCAGGGTTAGGCAAAAACATTCAGTACTTC	CASRAGLGKNIQYF
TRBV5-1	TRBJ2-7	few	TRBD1	TGCGCCAGCAGCCCAGGACAGGAGATCTACGAGCAGTACTTC	CASSPGQEIYEQYF
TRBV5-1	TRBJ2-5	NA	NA	TGCGCCAGCAGCTTCGGAACAGGGATATGGGAGACCCAGTACTTC	CASSFGTGIWETQYF
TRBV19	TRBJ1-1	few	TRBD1	TGTGCCAGTAGTATCTACCCCTTAGGAACAGGGGGCCGGACTGAAGCTTTCTTT	CASSIYPLGTGGRTEAFF
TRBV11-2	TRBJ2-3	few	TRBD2	TGTGCCAGCAGCCATATCACGGGACTAGCGGGGGTGGCAGATACGCAGTATTTT	CASSHITGLAGVADTQYF
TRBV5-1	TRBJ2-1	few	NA	TGCGCCAGCAGCTTGGCCTCTCGTGTGCGGAGCTACAATGAGCAGTTCTTC	CASSLASRVRSYNEQFF
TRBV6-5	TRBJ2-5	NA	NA	TGTGCCAGCAGTAGACAGGTCCGGAGGGAGACCCAGTACTTC	CASSRQVRRETQYF
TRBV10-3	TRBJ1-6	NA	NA	TGTGCCACTGGGCAGGAGGCGAATAATTCACCCCTCCACTTT	CATGQEANNSPLHF
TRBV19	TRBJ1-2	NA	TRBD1	TGTGCCAGTAGTATAGACCGAGGCCTCCGGGACAGGGTCTATGGCTACACCTTC	CASSIDRGLRDRVYGYTF
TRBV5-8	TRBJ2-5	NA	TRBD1	TGTGCCAGCAGCAGGACAGGGGTAGAGACCCAGTACTTC	CASSRTGVETQYF
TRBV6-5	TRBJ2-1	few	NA	TGTGCCAGTCGGGGGGCCTACTCCTACAATGAGCAGTTCTTC	CASRGAYSYNEQFF
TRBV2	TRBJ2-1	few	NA	TGTGCCAGCAGTACTGAGACTTGGCAGGAGGAGAATGAGCAGTTCTTC	CASSTETWQEENEQFF
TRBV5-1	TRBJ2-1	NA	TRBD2	TGCGCCAGCAGCCGGGGGGGGCCTGGAGATGAGCAGTTCTTC	CASSRGGPGDEQFF
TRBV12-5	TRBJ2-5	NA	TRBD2	TGTGCTAGTGGTCTCCCCCGCGGGGGGCCCCAAGAGACCCAGTACTTC	CASGLPRGGPQETQYF
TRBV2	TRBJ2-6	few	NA	TGTGCCAGCAAAGATGGGGGGTCCAACGTCCTGACTTTC	CASKDGGSNVLTF
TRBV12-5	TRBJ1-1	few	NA	TGTGCTAGTGGTTCAAGAGGGTACCCTGAAGCTTTCTTT	CASGSRGYPEAFF
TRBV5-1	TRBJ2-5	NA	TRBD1	TGCGCCAGCAGCCGCGACAGGGGCCTGGGGGAGACCCAGTACTTC	CASSRDRGLGETQYF
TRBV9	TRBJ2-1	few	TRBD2	TGTGCCAGCAGCGTAGCCAGCGGGGGGGATAGCTCCTACAATGAGCAGTTCTTC	CASSVASGGDSSYNEQFF
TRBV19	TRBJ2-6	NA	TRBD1	TGTGCCAGTAGTATCGGGGTCGGACAGGTTGTCTCTGGGGCCAACGTCCTGACTTTC	CASSIGVGQVVSGANVLTF
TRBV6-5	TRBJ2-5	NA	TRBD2	TGTGCCAGCAGGCGAGCGGGGGGGCCCCAAGAGACCCAGTACTTC	CASRRAGGPQETQYF
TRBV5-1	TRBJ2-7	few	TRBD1	TGCGCCAGCAGCTTGTCGGGACAGGGCTACGAGCAGTACTTC	CASSLSGQGYEQYF
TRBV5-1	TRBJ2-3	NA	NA	TGCGCCAGCAGCCCCCCGGGGAACGAGGATACGCAGTATTTT	CASSPPGNEDTQYF
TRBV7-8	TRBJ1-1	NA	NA	TGTGCCAGCAGCCTGACTAGACTCGGGGCTGAAGCTTTCTTT	CASSLTRLGAEAFF
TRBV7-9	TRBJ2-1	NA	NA	TGTGCCAGCAGCTCGGGGGACGTGGGTCCGTACAATGAGCAGTTCTTC	CASSSGDVGPYNEQFF
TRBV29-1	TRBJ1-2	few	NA	TGCAGCGTCGGCGACAGGTCTGGTAACTATGGCTACACCTTC	CSVGDRSGNYGYTF
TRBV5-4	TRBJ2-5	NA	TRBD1	TGTGCCAGCAGCTTGCGAGGGAGGCCGGGACAGGAAGAGATGGAGACCCAGTACTTC	CASSLRGRPGQEEMETQYF
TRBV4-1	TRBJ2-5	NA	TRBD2	TGCGCCAGCAGCCAAGATGGCGGGGGGTCGGAAGAGACCCAGTACTTC	CASSQDGGGSEETQYF
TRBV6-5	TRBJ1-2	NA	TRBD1	TGTGCCAGCAGTTACTCGAGACAGGGTCGGTATGGCTACACCTTC	CASSYSRQGRYGYTF
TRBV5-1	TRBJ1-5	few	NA	TGCGCCAGAGAGGAGAATTTGAGCAATCAGCCCCAGCATTTT	CAREENLSNQPQHF
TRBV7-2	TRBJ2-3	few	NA	TGTGCCAGCAGCGGGGACAAGACAGATACGCAGTATTTT	CASSGDKTDTQYF
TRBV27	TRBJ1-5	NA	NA	TGTGCCAGCAGGTTGGGGCTAGATAGCAATCAGCCCCAGCATTTT	CASRLGLDSNQPQHF
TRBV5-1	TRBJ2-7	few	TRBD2	TGCGCCAGCAGCCCCGAGCTAGCGGGGGTCTACGAGCAGTACTTC	CASSPELAGVYEQYF
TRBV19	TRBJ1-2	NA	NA	TGTGCCAGCCGAGGGGAGGCTTGGACTAGCTATGGCTACACCTTC	CASRGEAWTSYGYTF
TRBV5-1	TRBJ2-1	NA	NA	TGCGCCAGCAGCTTGAGGGGCAGGGATGAGCAGTTCTTC	CASSLRGRDEQFF
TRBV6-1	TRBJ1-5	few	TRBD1	TGTGCCAGCAGTGATACGGGACAGGTCGGTCAGCCCCAGCATTTT	CASSDTGQVGQPQHF
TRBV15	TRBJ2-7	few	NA	TGTGCCACCAGCAGAGCGGGCGGGATCTCCTACGAGCAGTACTTC	CATSRAGGISYEQYF
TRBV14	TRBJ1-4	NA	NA	TGTGCCAGCAGCCAAGATTGGAACCAGGGGAAACTGTTTTTT	CASSQDWNQGKLFF
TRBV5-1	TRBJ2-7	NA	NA	TGCGCCAGCAGCTTGGACACATACGAGCAGTACTTC	CASSLDTYEQYF
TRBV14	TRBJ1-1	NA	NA	TGTGCCAGCAGCCAATTGGAGGAAACTGAAGCTTTCTTT	CASSQLEETEAFF
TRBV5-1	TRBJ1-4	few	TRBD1	TGCGCCAGCAGCTGGGGACAGGGAGCAACTAATGAAAAACTGTTTTTT	CASSWGQGATNEKLFF
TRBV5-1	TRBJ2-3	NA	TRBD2	TGCGCCAGCAGCTTGTTTCGGGGGGGGCGAACAGATACGCAGTATTTT	CASSLFRGGRTDTQYF
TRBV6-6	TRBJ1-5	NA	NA	TGTGCCAGCAGTGACGGGAATCAGCCCCAGCATTTT	CASSDGNQPQHF
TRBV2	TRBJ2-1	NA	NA	TGTGCCAGCAGCCCGGACAGCAACAATGAGCAGTTCTTC	CASSPDSNNEQFF
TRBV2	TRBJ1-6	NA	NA	TGTGCCAGCAGTGATTTCTCTGTACAGTCTAATTCACCCCTCCACTTT	CASSDFSVQSNSPLHF
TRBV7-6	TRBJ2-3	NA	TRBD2	TGTGCCAGCAGCTTAGGGACTAGCGGGGGCACAGATACGCAGTATTTT	CASSLGTSGGTDTQYF
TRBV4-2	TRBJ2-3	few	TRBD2	TGTGCCAGCAGCCAAGGGACTAGCGGGGTGGGGGATACGCAGTATTTT	CASSQGTSGVGDTQYF
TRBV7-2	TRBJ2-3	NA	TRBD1	TGTGCCAGCAGCCCACCGACAGGGGGAACAGATACGCAGTATTTT	CASSPPTGGTDTQYF
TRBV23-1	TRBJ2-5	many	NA	TGCGCCAGCAGTCATAGACAGGTTTTCCAAGAGACCCAGTACTTC	CASSHRQVFQETQYF